The 24 T cell receptor beta chains below come from one sample, sequenced in a study of blood T cell repertoires in COVID-19. The repertoire was sequenced with immunoSEQ multiplex PCR; TCRdb's copy has only in-frame clones and lacks some. Of some 220,000 clones in the sample, approximately 83% were seen once. Sample: peripheral blood. The receptors derive from a human donor in a cohort sampled during active COVID-19.

This clone was counted a single time. This chain joins TRBV30 and TRBJ2-3, with 12 bases identical to TRBD2. CDR3 length: 15 amino acids. J was trimmed by 2 bases and V by 1 base; bases with no gene match: 1. Germline V gives CDR1 GTSNPN, CDR2 SVGIG (reference sequence). In nucleotides, the CDR3 is TGTGCCTGGAGTGCTAGCGGGGGGGCCACAGATACGCAGTATTTT. It yields the protein CAWSASGGATDTQYF.

This chain joins TRBV5-1 and TRBJ2-7; 16 bases agree with TRBD2. The trim removed 4 bases at V and 7 bases at J, leaving 8 bases unmatched. The CDR3 covers 16 residues. CDR1 and CDR2 from the germline V gene are SGHRS and YFSETQ. The CDR3 nucleotides are TGCGCCAGCAGCCCCGGGACTAGCGGGAGGGCCGTTGAGCAGTACTTC. It encodes CASSPGTSGRAVEQYF. Full variable domain (remainder filled in from reference TRBV5-1 and TRBJ2-7): KAGVTQTPRYLIKTRGQQVTLSCSPISGHRSVSWYQQTPGQGLQFLFEYFSETQRNKGNFPGRFSGRQFSNSRSEMNVSTLELGDSALYLCASSPGTSGRAVEQYFGPGTRLTVT.

The gene calls are TRBV12-3 or TRBV12-4 and TRBJ1-2; D might be TRBD1 (5 bases). Trimming left V 7 bases short and J 8 bases short, with 17 bases between. This CDR3 comprises 13 residues. The CDR3 reads CASIREGAVGYTF. In DNA form, the CDR3 reads TGTGCCAGCATAAGAGAAGGGGCTGTAGGCTACACCTTC.

J is TRBJ2-7 and V is TRBV6-5, with a weak D call TRBD1 (5 bases). The V gene's germline CDR1 is MNHEY and CDR2 SVGAGI. The CDR3 contains 13 residues. V gave up 2 bases and J gave up 6 bases, with 11 bases separating them. CDR3 sequence (DNA): TGTGCCAGCAGTTACCGCAGGGTGAGCGAGCAGTACTTC. Its protein product is CASSYRRVSEQYF.

A single count supports this clone. The chain employs TRBV5-1 and TRBJ2-1; perhaps TRBD1 as D (6 bases). Per germline, CDR1 SGHRS and CDR2 YFSETQ. V lost 2 bases and J lost 8, with 11 bases in between. The CDR3 is 13 residues long. The CDR3 region is CASSFQGRDEQFF. The CDR3 coding sequence is TGCGCCAGCAGCTTTCAGGGGCGGGATGAGCAGTTCTTC. Full variable domain (remainder filled in from reference TRBV5-1 and TRBJ2-1): KAGVTQTPRYLIKTRGQQVTLSCSPISGHRSVSWYQQTPGQGLQFLFEYFSETQRNKGNFPGRFSGRQFSNSRSEMNVSTLELGDSALYLCASSFQGRDEQFFGPGTRLTVL.

The CDR3 DNA follows: TGTGCCAGCAGCCGACAGGGGCGTGAGCAGTTCTTC. This sequence encodes CASSRQGREQFF. The J gene is TRBJ2-1, the V gene TRBV6-5, with TRBD1 identical over 8 bases. J gave up 9 bases and V 6 bases, and 4 bases lay outside the gene matches. The CDR3 sequence is 12 residues long. Per germline, CDR1 MNHEY and CDR2 SVGAGI.

V gene TRBV25-1 combines with J gene TRBJ2-5; 7 bases line up with TRBD2. This CDR3 comprises 15 residues. Looked up from germline, CDR1 is MGHDK and CDR2 is SYGVNS. The V and J ends lost 7 bases and 2 bases, in that order; junction bases with no gene match: 10. The CDR3 DNA reads TGTGCCAGCACTCCACCAAGGGGACTACAAGAGACCCAGTACTTC. Translation gives CASTPPRGLQETQYF.

CDR3 nucleotide sequence: TGTGCCAGCAGCTCGCTGCCGGGACTAGCGGGAGGAGTCAATGAGCAGTTCTTC. It yields the protein CASSSLPGLAGGVNEQFF. The chain carries TRBV5-6 and TRBJ2-1; TRBD2 matches 15 bases. CDR3 length: 18 amino acids. Germline loops: CDR1 SGHDT, CDR2 YYEEEE. Germline trimming cut 3 bases from V and 6 bases from J; bases unmatched to any gene: 10.

CDR3 DNA sequence: TGTGCCAGCATTCCCCTAGGGGGCTCTGGGGAGACCCAGTACTTC. It encodes CASIPLGGSGETQYF. This chain links TRBV27 with TRBJ2-5, with 7 positions matching TRBD1. CDR3 size: 15 residues. The germline gives CDR1 MNHEY, CDR2 SMNVEV (reference sequence). The trim removed 7 bases at V and 5 bases at J, leaving 13 bases unmatched.

This chain connects TRBV27 to TRBJ2-2; TRBD2 matches at 9 bases. The V gene end was trimmed by 7 bases and the J gene end by 6 bases; junction bases not matched to a gene: 12. The CDR3 length is 16 residues. CDR1 and CDR2 (germline): MNHEY, SMNVEV (reference sequence). CDR3 amino acids: CASMKVLAGGAGELFF. The DNA of the CDR3 is TGTGCCAGCATGAAGGTACTAGCGGGCGGTGCCGGGGAGCTGTTTTTT.

This rearrangement joins TRBV27 to TRBJ2-5; TRBD2 agrees at 7 bases. The V and J ends lost 6 bases and 3 bases, in that order; junction bases with no gene match: 10. In germline, CDR1 is MNHEY, CDR2 SMNVEV (reference sequence). CDR3 length: 15 residues. This CDR3 reads CASREVGGGKETQYF. CDR3 bases: TGTGCCAGCAGGGAGGTGGGGGGGGGTAAAGAGACCCAGTACTTC.

The rearrangement uses TRBV28 and TRBJ2-3; maybe TRBD1 (6 bases). Per the germline V gene, CDR1 is MDHEN and CDR2 is SYDVKM. Deletions cut 4 bases from V and 4 bases from J, with 9 bases between. CDR3 length: 13 residues. The CDR3 sequence: CASSSAGADTQYF. Written as DNA, the CDR3 is TGTGCCAGCAGTTCCGCAGGGGCAGATACGCAGTATTTT.

The chain combines TRBV19 with TRBJ2-2; possibly TRBD1 for D (7 bases). V gave up 0 bases and J gave up 4 bases, with 12 bases separating them. CDR3 length: 16 amino acids. The germline gives CDR1 LNHDA, CDR2 SQIVND (reference sequence). DNA of the CDR3: TGTGCCAGTAGTATAGATTGGAGGGGGCGCACCGGGGAGCTGTTTTTT. Translated: CASSIDWRGRTGELFF.

V usage is TRBV24-1 and J usage is TRBJ2-5; 12 bases are a match to TRBD2. Germline V CDR1 and CDR2: KGHDR, SFDVKD. The CDR3 sequence is 17 residues long. V lost 1 base to trimming and J lost 4 bases; unmatched junction nucleotides: 6. CDR3 nucleotides: TGTGCCACCAGTGATTTATTGCTAGCGGGGGGGGGAGAGACCCAGTACTTC. Its protein product is CATSDLLLAGGGETQYF.

The chain is built from TRBV6-1 and TRBJ2-5, with a possible D match to TRBD2 (7 bases). Trimming pared 3 bases from V and 3 bases from J, leaving 20 bases between. Germline CDR1 reads MNHNS; CDR2 reads SASEGT. This CDR3 contains 17 residues. CDR3 nucleotide sequence: TGTGCCAGCAGTGATCGGATCCTCCGGGGGGCGAAAGAGACCCAGTACTTC. Amino acid sequence: CASSDRILRGAKETQYF.

The sample holds one count of this clone. This chain uses TRBV2 with TRBJ1-5; 12 bases are shared with TRBD1. Germline CDR1 and CDR2: SNHLY and FYNNEI. J gave up 5 bases and V 5 bases, and 10 bases lay outside the gene matches. The CDR3 runs 17 residues. The CDR3 DNA follows: TGTGCCAGCAGTAGATCCGGGACAGGGGGCGTCGATCAGCCCCAGCATTTT. Its protein product is CASSRSGTGGVDQPQHF.

In this sample, this clone turned up once. The chain links TRBV6-5 to TRBJ1-1; no definite D call. The CDR3 totals 14 residues. CDR1 is MNHEY, CDR2 SVGAGI, per germline. V dropped 0 bases and J dropped 1 base, with 6 bases sitting between them. For the CDR3, the DNA is TGTGCCAGCAGTTACTCGGCGGAGAACACTGAAGCTTTCTTT. Its translation is CASSYSAENTEAFF.

The chain uses TRBV11-1 and TRBJ2-3; a weak D match, TRBD2 (6 bases). The germline gives CDR1 SGHAT, CDR2 FQDESV (reference sequence). Trimming left V 1 base short and J 3 bases short, with 14 bases between. CDR3 length equals 16 residues. CDR3 residues: CASSLEGGVLTDTQYF. The CDR3 DNA follows: TGTGCCAGCAGCTTAGAAGGCGGGGTTTTAACAGATACGCAGTATTTT. Combining the CDR3 with reference TRBV11-1 and TRBJ2-3 gives the whole variable domain EAEVAQSPRYKITEKSQAVAFWCDPISGHATLYWYRQILGQGPELLVQFQDESVVDDSQLPKDRFSAERLKGVDSTLKIQPAELGDSAMYLCASSLEGGVLTDTQYFGPGTRLTVL.

The chain joins TRBV2 to TRBJ2-7, with 7 nucleotides matching TRBD1. Germline loops: CDR1 SNHLY, CDR2 FYNNEI. This CDR3 has 15 amino acids. J lost 0 bases, V lost 7 bases, and 9 bases had no gene match. DNA of the CDR3: TGTGCCAGCAACCGGACAGGACCTAACTCCTACGAGCAGTACTTC. This encodes CASNRTGPNSYEQYF. Full variable domain (missing parts from reference TRBV2 and TRBJ2-7): EPEVTQTPSHQVTQMGQEVILRCVPISNHLYFYWYRQILGQKVEFLVSFYNNEISEKSEIFDDQFSVERPDGSNFTLKIRSTKLEDSAMYFCASNRTGPNSYEQYFGPGTRLTVT.

The chain has TRBV7-8 and TRBJ1-1; possibly TRBD1 for D (5 bases). CDR1 is SGHVS, CDR2 FQNEAQ, per germline. The CDR3 length is 14 residues. The ends were cut back, 2 bases at V and 5 bases at J, with 12 bases in the middle. Here the CDR3 reads CASSLQGRYTEAFF. Written as DNA, the CDR3 is TGTGCCAGCAGCTTACAGGGAAGATATACTGAAGCTTTCTTT.

The chain combines TRBV18 with TRBJ1-1; TRBD1 aligns across 10 bases. CDR3 size: 16 residues. The V gene end was trimmed by 4 bases and the J gene end by 6 bases; junction bases not matched to a gene: 11. Germline V CDR1 and CDR2: KGHSH, LQKENI. This chain's CDR3 is CASSLRTGGRGAEAFF. The CDR3 nucleotides read TGTGCCAGCTCACTTAGGACAGGGGGAAGGGGAGCTGAAGCTTTCTTT.

V usage is TRBV19 and J usage is TRBJ1-6, with TRBD1 matching over 9 bases. The CDR3 contains 17 residues. The ends lost 7 bases at V and 0 bases at J; junction bases unmatched: 7. Germline V lookup: CDR1 LNHDA, CDR2 SQIVND (reference sequence). Here the CDR3 reads CASKGTGRSSYNSPLHF. As DNA, the CDR3 is TGTGCCAGTAAAGGGACAGGGAGAAGCTCCTATAATTCACCCCTCCACTTT.

The genes are TRBV3-1 (or the pseudogene TRBV3-2) and TRBJ1-1; D is possibly TRBD1 (6 bases). V was clipped by 0 bases and J by 7 bases, with 12 bases between them. Germline-derived CDR1 and CDR2 are LGHDT and YNNKEL (reference sequence). The CDR3 runs to 14 residues. CDR3: CASSQDLRGYEAFF. The DNA of the CDR3 is TGTGCCAGCAGCCAAGATCTGAGGGGGTATGAAGCTTTCTTT.

The genes are TRBV10-3 and TRBJ1-2, with D possibly matching TRBD1 (6 bases). The ends were cut back, 10 bases at V and 6 bases at J, with 15 bases in the middle. This CDR3 contains 12 residues. Germline lookup yields CDR1 ENHRY and CDR2 SYGVKD. CDR3 sequence reads: CATWTAWDGYTF. CDR3 DNA: TGTGCCACCTGGACAGCCTGGGATGGCTACACCTTC.